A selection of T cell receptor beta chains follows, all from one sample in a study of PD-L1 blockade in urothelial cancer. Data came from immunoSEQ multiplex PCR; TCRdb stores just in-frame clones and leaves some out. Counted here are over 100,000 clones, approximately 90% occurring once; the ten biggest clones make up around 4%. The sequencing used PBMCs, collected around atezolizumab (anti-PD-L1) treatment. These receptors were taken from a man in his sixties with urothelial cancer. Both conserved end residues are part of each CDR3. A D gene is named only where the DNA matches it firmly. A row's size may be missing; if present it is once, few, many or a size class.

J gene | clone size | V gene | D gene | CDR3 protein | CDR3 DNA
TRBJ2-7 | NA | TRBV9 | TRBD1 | CASSVAGRQGSEQYF | TGTGCCAGCAGCGTAGCTGGCCGACAGGGCTCCGAGCAGTACTTC
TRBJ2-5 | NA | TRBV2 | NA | CASSLDRHQETQYF | TGTGCCAGCAGCCTGGACAGACACCAAGAGACCCAGTACTTC
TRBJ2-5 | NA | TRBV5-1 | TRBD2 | CASSLRTSGARETQYF | TGCGCCAGCAGCCTTAGGACTAGCGGGGCCCGGGAGACCCAGTACTTC
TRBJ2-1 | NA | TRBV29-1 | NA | CSGRDGLYNEQFF | TGCAGCGGCCGGGACGGACTATACAATGAGCAGTTCTTC
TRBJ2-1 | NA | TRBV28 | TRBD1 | CASRMEGTGYNEQFF | TGTGCCAGCAGAATGGAGGGGACAGGGTACAATGAGCAGTTCTTC
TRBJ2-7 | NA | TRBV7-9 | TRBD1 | CASSLGQGSSYEQYF | TGTGCCAGCAGCTTAGGACAGGGGAGCTCCTACGAGCAGTACTTC
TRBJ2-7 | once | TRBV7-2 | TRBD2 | CASSLAQGLADSYEQYF | TGTGCCAGCAGCTTAGCGCAAGGACTAGCGGACTCCTACGAGCAGTACTTC
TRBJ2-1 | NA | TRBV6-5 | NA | CASSYSRAPNNEQFF | TGTGCCAGCAGTTACTCGAGGGCACCTAACAATGAGCAGTTCTTC
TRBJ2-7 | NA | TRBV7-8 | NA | CASSSLATRGEQYF | TGTGCCAGCAGTTCGTTGGCGACAAGGGGCGAGCAGTACTTC
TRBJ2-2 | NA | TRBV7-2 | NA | CASSLERDTGELFF | TGTGCCAGCAGCCTCGAACGGGACACCGGGGAGCTGTTTTTT
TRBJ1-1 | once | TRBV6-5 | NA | CASNQSPEAFF | TGTGCCAGCAATCAAAGCCCTGAAGCTTTCTTT
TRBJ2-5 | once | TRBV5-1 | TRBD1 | CASRSTGGGETQYF | TGCGCCAGCAGGTCCACAGGGGGCGGAGAGACCCAGTACTTC
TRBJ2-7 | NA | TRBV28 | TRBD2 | CASSLAGATSYEQYF | TGTGCCAGCAGTTTAGCGGGAGCCACCTCCTACGAGCAGTACTTC
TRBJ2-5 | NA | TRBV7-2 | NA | CASSPPQVKETQYF | TGTGCCAGCAGCCCCCCCCAGGTTAAAGAGACCCAGTACTTC
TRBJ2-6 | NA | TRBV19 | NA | CASSIVHSGANVLTF | TGTGCCAGTAGTATAGTCCACTCTGGGGCCAACGTCCTGACTTTC
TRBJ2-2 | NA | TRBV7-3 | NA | CASSLGGVGGELFF | TGTGCCAGCAGCTTAGGCGGAGTCGGCGGGGAGCTGTTTTTT
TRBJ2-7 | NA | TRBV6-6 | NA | CASSLGSAGNGEQYF | TGTGCCAGCAGTTTAGGGTCGGCCGGGAATGGCGAGCAGTACTTC
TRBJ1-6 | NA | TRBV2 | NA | CASTTGSNSPLHF | TGTGCCAGCACCACGGGAAGTAATTCACCCCTCCACTTT
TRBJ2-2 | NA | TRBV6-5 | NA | CASVRNTGELFF | TGTGCCAGCGTGCGGAACACCGGGGAGCTGTTTTTT
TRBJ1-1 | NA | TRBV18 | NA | CASTPAAGRTEAFF | TGTGCCAGCACCCCGGCGGCGGGGCGTACTGAAGCTTTCTTT
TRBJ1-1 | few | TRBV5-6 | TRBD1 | CASSLVEGALTEAFF | TGTGCCAGCAGCTTGGTAGAGGGGGCGCTTACTGAAGCTTTCTTT
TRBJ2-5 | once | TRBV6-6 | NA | CASSYGSSQETQYF | TGTGCCAGCAGTTACGGGTCTAGCCAAGAGACCCAGTACTTC
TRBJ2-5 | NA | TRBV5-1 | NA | CASSLGTALQETQYF | TGCGCCAGCAGCTTGGGGACAGCACTGCAAGAGACCCAGTACTTC